This is a list of T cell receptor beta chains from one sample in a study of memory CD4+ T cells and cytomegalovirus serostatus. Produced via immunoSEQ multiplex PCR; TCRdb's table is partial and in-frame only. The data show 35,000 to 55,000 clones, 78% seen once. The material sequenced was memory CD4+ T cells from blood. The receptor set was obtained from an adult in good health and CMV-seronegative. CDR3s include the opening cysteine and the closing phenylalanine or tryptophan. A D gene is named only where the DNA matches it firmly. Part of the rows lack a size; the others show once, few, many or a class for expanded clones.

D: NA
size: once
J: TRBJ1-5
V: TRBV11-2
DNA: TGTGCCAGCAGCCCCAGTACCAATAGCAATCAGCCCCAGCATTTT
CDR3: CASSPSTNSNQPQHF

D: NA
size: NA
J: TRBJ1-1
V: TRBV29-1
DNA: TGCAGCGTCTACCCGCAGGGGAGGAACACTGAAGCTTTCTTT
CDR3: CSVYPQGRNTEAFF

D: NA
size: NA
J: TRBJ1-2
V: TRBV5-1
DNA: TGCGCCAGCAGCCTTAGTACAGGGAGAGACTATGGCTACACCTTC
CDR3: CASSLSTGRDYGYTF

D: NA
size: NA
J: TRBJ1-1
V: TRBV4-2
DNA: TGTGCCAGCAGCCAAGCGAACGTACAGAACACTGAAGCTTTCTTT
CDR3: CASSQANVQNTEAFF

D: NA
size: NA
J: TRBJ2-1
V: TRBV7-2
DNA: TGTGCCAGCAGCTTATTGGGGGCAGGGACTTTCAATGAGCAGTTCTTC
CDR3: CASSLLGAGTFNEQFF

D: NA
size: once
J: TRBJ2-3
V: TRBV7-2
DNA: TGTGCCAGCCAGAAAAACCGGGACGCCAATACGCAGTATTTT
CDR3: CASQKNRDANTQYF

D: NA
size: NA
J: TRBJ2-3
V: TRBV5-1
DNA: TGCGCCAGCAGCTTGGAGGCGCCGACAGATACGCAGTATTTT
CDR3: CASSLEAPTDTQYF

D: NA
size: NA
J: TRBJ1-2
V: TRBV20-1
DNA: TGCAGTGCTAGAGACAACTATGGCTACACCTTC
CDR3: CSARDNYGYTF

D: NA
size: NA
J: TRBJ1-2
V: TRBV27
DNA: TGTGCCAGCAGTCCTATCCCCCCGACGGTGGGGTACTATGGCTACACCTTC
CDR3: CASSPIPPTVGYYGYTF

D: NA
size: NA
J: TRBJ1-1
V: TRBV6-5
DNA: TGTGCCAGCAGTTGGGGGAGGGGCACTGAAGCTTTCTTT
CDR3: CASSWGRGTEAFF

D: NA
size: NA
J: TRBJ1-3
V: TRBV28
DNA: TGTGCCAGCAGCACCGCGAGCTCTGGAAACACCATATATTTT
CDR3: CASSTASSGNTIYF

D: NA
size: NA
J: TRBJ1-2
V: TRBV29-1
DNA: TGCAGCGCCGAAGGGACATATAACTATGGCTACACCTTC
CDR3: CSAEGTYNYGYTF

D: NA
size: NA
J: TRBJ2-7
V: TRBV5-6
DNA: TGTGCCAGCAGCCAAACAGGGCTCCACGAGCAGTACTTC
CDR3: CASSQTGLHEQYF

D: TRBD1
size: NA
J: TRBJ1-5
V: TRBV7-2
DNA: TGTGCCAGCAGCCCAGACAGGGGTGGTCAGCCCCAGCATTTT
CDR3: CASSPDRGGQPQHF

D: NA
size: NA
J: TRBJ1-5
V: TRBV5-4
DNA: TGTGCCAGCAGCCAGGGGTTGGACAGCAATCAGCCCCAGCATTTT
CDR3: CASSQGLDSNQPQHF

D: TRBD2
size: NA
J: TRBJ2-1
V: TRBV5-1
DNA: TGCGCCAGCGGGGGAGGGAGTAACAATGAGCAGTTCTTC
CDR3: CASGGGSNNEQFF

D: NA
size: NA
J: TRBJ1-2
V: TRBV6-1
DNA: TGTGCCAGCAGTGAAGCGCACGTGGGCTATGGCTACACCTTC
CDR3: CASSEAHVGYGYTF

D: TRBD1
size: NA
J: TRBJ2-1
V: TRBV10-1
DNA: TGCGCCAGCGGGGGACAGGGTGACAATGAGCAGTTCTTC
CDR3: CASGGQGDNEQFF

D: TRBD1
size: NA
J: TRBJ2-3
V: TRBV25-1
DNA: TGTGCCAGCAGTGCTAGGGGGCAGGATACGCAGTATTTT
CDR3: CASSARGQDTQYF

D: NA
size: medium-sized
J: TRBJ1-1
V: TRBV7-2
DNA: TGTGCCAGCAGCTTAGGGAGGTCGGGGGTCACTGAAGCTTTCTTT
CDR3: CASSLGRSGVTEAFF

D: NA
size: NA
J: TRBJ2-5
V: TRBV7-2
DNA: TGTGCCAGCAGCTTAGCGTTGGGGGTGGAGACCCAGTACTTC
CDR3: CASSLALGVETQYF

D: TRBD2
size: few
J: TRBJ2-1
V: TRBV7-8
DNA: TGTGCCAGCTCTGTGACCGGGACTAGCGGCGGGAATGAGCAGTTCTTC
CDR3: CASSVTGTSGGNEQFF

D: TRBD1
size: few
J: TRBJ1-1
V: TRBV6-6
DNA: TGTGCCAGCAAAGGGGGCGTGGGGACTGAAGCTTTCTTT
CDR3: CASKGGVGTEAFF

D: NA
size: once
J: TRBJ2-7
V: TRBV6-1
DNA: TGTGCCAGCATGAGGGCCTACGAGCAGTACTTC
CDR3: CASMRAYEQYF

D: TRBD2
size: NA
J: TRBJ2-7
V: TRBV30
DNA: TGTGCCTGGAGCCAGGGAGGGAGTTTTTCCTACGAGCAGTACTTC
CDR3: CAWSQGGSFSYEQYF

D: NA
size: NA
J: TRBJ2-5
V: TRBV5-4
DNA: TGTGCCAGCACGGATCGAACCCAAGAGACCCAGTACTTC
CDR3: CASTDRTQETQYF

D: TRBD1
size: NA
J: TRBJ1-5
V: TRBV5-1
DNA: TGCGCCAGCAGCTTGGATGCAGGGGGCCAGCCCCAGCATTTT
CDR3: CASSLDAGGQPQHF

D: TRBD2
size: NA
J: TRBJ2-3
V: TRBV6-6
DNA: TGTGCCAGCAGTTTCTCAGCGGGGACCACAGATACGCAGTATTTT
CDR3: CASSFSAGTTDTQYF

D: TRBD1
size: NA
J: TRBJ2-1
V: TRBV6-6
DNA: TGTGCCAGCAGTTACTCGATGCCGACAGGGGGCGGCGAGCAGTTCTTC
CDR3: CASSYSMPTGGGEQFF

D: TRBD1
size: NA
J: TRBJ2-2
V: TRBV19
DNA: TGTGCCAGTACCGGGGGGGGACAGGGGGCGCCCGGGGAGCTGTTTTTT
CDR3: CASTGGGQGAPGELFF

D: NA
size: NA
J: TRBJ1-2
V: TRBV5-8
DNA: TGTGCCAGCAGCCACTACAGGGTCCTGGGTTACACCTTC
CDR3: CASSHYRVLGYTF